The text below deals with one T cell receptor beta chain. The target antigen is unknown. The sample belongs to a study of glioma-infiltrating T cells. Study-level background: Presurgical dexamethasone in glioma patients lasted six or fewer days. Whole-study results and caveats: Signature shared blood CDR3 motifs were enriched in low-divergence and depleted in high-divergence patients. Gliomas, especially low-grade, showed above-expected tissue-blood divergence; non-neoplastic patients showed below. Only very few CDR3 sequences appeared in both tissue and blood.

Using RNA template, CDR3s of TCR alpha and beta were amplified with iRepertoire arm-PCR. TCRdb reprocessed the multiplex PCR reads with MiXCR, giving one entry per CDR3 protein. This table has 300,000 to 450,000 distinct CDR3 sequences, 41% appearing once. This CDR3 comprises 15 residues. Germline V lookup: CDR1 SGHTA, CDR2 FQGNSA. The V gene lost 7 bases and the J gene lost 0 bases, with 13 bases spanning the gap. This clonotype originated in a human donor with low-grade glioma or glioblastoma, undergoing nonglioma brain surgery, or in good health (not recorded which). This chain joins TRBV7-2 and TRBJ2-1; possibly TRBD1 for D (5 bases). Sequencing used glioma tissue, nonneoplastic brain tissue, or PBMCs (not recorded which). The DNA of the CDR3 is TGTGCCAGCACCCCCCGACAGAGCTCCTACAATGAGCAGTTCTTC. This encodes CASTPRQSSYNEQFF.